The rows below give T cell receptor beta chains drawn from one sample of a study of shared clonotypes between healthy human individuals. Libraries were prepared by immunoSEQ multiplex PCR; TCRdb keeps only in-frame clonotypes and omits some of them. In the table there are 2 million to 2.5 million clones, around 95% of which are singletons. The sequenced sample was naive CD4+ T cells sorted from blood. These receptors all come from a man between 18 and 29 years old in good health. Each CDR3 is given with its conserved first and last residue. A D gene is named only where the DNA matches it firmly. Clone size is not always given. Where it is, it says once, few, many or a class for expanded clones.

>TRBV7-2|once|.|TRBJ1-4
TGTGCCAGCAGCTTAGTGGTAGGGGGTCACGAAAAACTGTTTTTT
CASSLVVGGHEKLFF
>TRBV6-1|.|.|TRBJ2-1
TGTGCCAGCAGTGAAAGACTCTACAATGAGCAGTTCTTC
CASSERLYNEQFF
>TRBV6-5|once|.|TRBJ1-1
TGTGCCAGCAGTTACTCGTCAGGGGTTCTTTTCTTT
CASSYSSGVLFF
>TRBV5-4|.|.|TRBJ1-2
TGTGCCAGCAGCTCCTCCTCCCAGGGTACCTATGGCTACACCTTC
CASSSSSQGTYGYTF
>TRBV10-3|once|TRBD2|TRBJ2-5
TGTGCCATCAGTGAGTCTGTCCTAGCGGTGGGAGGGACCCAGTACTTC
CAISESVLAVGGTQYF
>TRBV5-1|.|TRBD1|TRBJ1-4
TGCGCCAGCAGCTTGGGGGACAGGGACAATGAAAAACTGTTTTTT
CASSLGDRDNEKLFF
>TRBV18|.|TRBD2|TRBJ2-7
TGTGCCAGCTCACCACCCCCGGGGGCTAGCGGGGGAACTAGTTTCTCCTACGAGCAGTACTTC
CASSPPPGASGGTSFSYEQYF
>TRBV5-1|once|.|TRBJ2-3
TGCGCCAGCAAGACGGGAGCAAGCACAGATACGCAGTATTTT
CASKTGASTDTQYF
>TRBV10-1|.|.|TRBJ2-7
TGCGCCAGCAGTGAGTCACAGGGTAGGGTCGAGCAGTACTTC
CASSESQGRVEQYF
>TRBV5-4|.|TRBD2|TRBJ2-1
TGTGCCAGCAGCCCGGGACTAGCGGGAAATGAGCAGTTCTTC
CASSPGLAGNEQFF
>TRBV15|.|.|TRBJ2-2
TGTGCCACCAGCCGGGGGAACACCGGGGAGCTGTTTTTT
CATSRGNTGELFF
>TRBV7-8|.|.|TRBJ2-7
TGTGCCAGCAGCTTAGTACAAAGCTCCTACGAGCAGTACTTC
CASSLVQSSYEQYF
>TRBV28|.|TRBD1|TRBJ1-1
TGTGCCAGCAGTTTATTAGCCCCCGTAGGGGGCAGAGCTTTCTTT
CASSLLAPVGGRAFF
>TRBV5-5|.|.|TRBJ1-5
TGTGCCAGCAGCTTGGAGATCAATCAGCCCCAGCATTTT
CASSLEINQPQHF
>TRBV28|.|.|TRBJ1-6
TGTGCCAGCAGATCAGGGGATTCACCCCTCCACTTT
CASRSGDSPLHF